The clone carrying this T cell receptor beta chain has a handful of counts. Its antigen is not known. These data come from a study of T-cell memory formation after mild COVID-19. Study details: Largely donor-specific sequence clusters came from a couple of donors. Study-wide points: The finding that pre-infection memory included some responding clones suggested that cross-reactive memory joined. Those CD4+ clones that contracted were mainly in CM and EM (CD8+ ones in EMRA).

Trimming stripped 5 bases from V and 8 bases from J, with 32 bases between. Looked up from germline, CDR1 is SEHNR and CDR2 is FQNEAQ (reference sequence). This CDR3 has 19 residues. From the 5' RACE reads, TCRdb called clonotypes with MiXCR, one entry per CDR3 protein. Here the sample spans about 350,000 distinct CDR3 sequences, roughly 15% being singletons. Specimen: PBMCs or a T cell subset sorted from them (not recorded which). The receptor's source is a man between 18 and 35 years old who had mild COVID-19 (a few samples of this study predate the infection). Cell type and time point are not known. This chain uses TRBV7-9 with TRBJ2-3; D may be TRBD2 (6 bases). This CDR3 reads CASSRRTLGLGGRYSTQYF. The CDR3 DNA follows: TGTGCCAGCAGCCGTCGAACCCTGGGACTTGGAGGCAGATATAGTACGCAGTATTTT.